One T cell receptor beta chain is described in this entry. Its target is not known. These data originate in a study of T-cell memory formation after mild COVID-19. Study context: Largely donor-specific TCR clusters were found.

Amplification by 5'RACE using constant-segment primers produced TCR alpha and TCR beta cDNA libraries that carried sample barcodes and UMIs. In TCRdb, the 5' RACE reads were re-called with MiXCR into one record per CDR3 protein. The sample shows about 400,000 distinct CDR3 sequences, 15% to 20% of them seen only once. V shed 3 bases and J 4 bases; nucleotides not matched to a gene: 5. The germline V gene has CDR1 SGHRS and CDR2 YFSETQ. This CDR3 has 14 residues. Study results and caveats: Unconfirmed was the SARS-CoV-2 specificity of second-wave clones that peaked on day 37. Clones contracting over day 15 to 85 were CD4/CD8 balanced, with later expanders leaning CD4+.

The rearrangement uses TRBV5-1 and TRBJ2-3, with 7 bases that match TRBD2. This TCR came from a man between 18 and 35 years old who had mild COVID-19 (a few samples of this study predate the infection). Cell type and time point are not known. Sequencing input: PBMCs or a T cell subset sorted from them (not recorded which). In DNA form, the CDR3 reads TGCGCCAGCAGCTCGGGACTATTCTCAGATACGCAGTATTTT. This codes for CASSSGLFSDTQYF. The variable domain in full, completed from reference TRBV5-1 and TRBJ2-3, reads KAGVTQTPRYLIKTRGQQVTLSCSPISGHRSVSWYQQTPGQGLQFLFEYFSETQRNKGNFPGRFSGRQFSNSRSEMNVSTLELGDSALYLCASSSGLFSDTQYFGPGTRLTVL.